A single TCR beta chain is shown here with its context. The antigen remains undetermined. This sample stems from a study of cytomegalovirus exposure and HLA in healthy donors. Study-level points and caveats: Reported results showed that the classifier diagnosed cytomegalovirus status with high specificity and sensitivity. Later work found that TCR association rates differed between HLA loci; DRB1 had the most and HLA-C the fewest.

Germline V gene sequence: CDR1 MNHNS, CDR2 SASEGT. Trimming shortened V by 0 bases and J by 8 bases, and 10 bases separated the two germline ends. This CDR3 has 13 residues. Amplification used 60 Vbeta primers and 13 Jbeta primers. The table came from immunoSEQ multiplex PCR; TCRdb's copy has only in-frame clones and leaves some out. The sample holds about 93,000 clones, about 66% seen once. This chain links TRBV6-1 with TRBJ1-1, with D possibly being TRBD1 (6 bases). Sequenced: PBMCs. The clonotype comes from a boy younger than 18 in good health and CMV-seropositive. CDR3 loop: CASSEAGGLEAFF. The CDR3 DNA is TGTGCCAGCAGTGAAGCGGGGGGGCTGGAAGCTTTCTTT.